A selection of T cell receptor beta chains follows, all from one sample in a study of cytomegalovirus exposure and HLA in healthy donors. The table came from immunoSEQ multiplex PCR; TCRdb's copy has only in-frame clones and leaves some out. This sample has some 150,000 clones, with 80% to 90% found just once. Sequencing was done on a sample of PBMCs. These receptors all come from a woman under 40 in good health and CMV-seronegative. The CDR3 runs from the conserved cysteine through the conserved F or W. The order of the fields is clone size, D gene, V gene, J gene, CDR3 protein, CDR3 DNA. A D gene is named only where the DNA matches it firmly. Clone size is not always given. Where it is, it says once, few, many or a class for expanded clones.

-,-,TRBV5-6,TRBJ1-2,CASSLDRLVTYGYGYTF,TGTGCCAGCAGCTTGGACAGGCTAGTCACTTATGGCTATGGCTACACCTTC
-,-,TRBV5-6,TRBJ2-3,CASSLGPVNPDTQYF,TGTGCCAGCAGCCTAGGTCCCGTTAATCCAGATACGCAGTATTTT
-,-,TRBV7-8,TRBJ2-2,CASSLPKTHANTGELFF,TGTGCCAGCAGCTTACCTAAGACACACGCGAACACCGGGGAGCTGTTTTTT
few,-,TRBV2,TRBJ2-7,CASSAGSLAYEQYF,TGTGCCAGCAGTGCTGGCTCCCTTGCCTACGAGCAGTACTTC
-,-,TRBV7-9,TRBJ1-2,CASSQPSVRWYYGYTF,TGTGCCAGCAGCCAGCCGTCGGTCAGGTGGTACTATGGCTACACCTTC
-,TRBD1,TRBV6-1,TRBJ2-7,CASSTDRAYEQYF,TGTGCCAGCAGTACCGACAGGGCCTACGAGCAGTACTTC
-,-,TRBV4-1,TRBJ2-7,CASSQVTGLLGNEQYF,TGCGCCAGCAGCCAGGTCACGGGACTCTTAGGGAACGAGCAGTACTTC
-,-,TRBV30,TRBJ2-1,CAWISHQTYNEQFF,TGTGCCTGGATTTCCCATCAGACCTACAATGAGCAGTTCTTC
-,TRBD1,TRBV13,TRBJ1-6,CASSYTGGGNSPLHF,TGTGCCAGCAGCTACACAGGGGGCGGGAATTCACCCCTCCACTTT
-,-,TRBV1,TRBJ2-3,CTSSQGTGGPPDTQYF,TGCACCAGCAGCCAAGGTACGGGGGGGCCCCCAGATACGCAGTATTTT
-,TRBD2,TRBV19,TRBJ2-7,CASGLAGASYEQYF,TGTGCCAGTGGACTAGCGGGGGCCTCCTACGAGCAGTACTTC
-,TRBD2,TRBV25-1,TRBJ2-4,CASSGGGIDIQYF,TGTGCCAGCAGTGGGGGGGGGATCGACATTCAGTACTTC
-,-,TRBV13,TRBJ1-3,CASSVAAELGSGNTIYF,TGTGCCAGCAGCGTAGCGGCGGAGTTAGGCTCTGGAAACACCATATATTTT
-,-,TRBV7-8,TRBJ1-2,CASSLERVGYTF,TGTGCCAGCAGCTTAGAGAGGGTGGGCTACACCTTC
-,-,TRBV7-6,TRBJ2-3,CATGRKKTDTQYF,TGTGCCACTGGCCGCAAAAAAACAGATACGCAGTATTTT
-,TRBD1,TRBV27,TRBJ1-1,CASSLRGTGGSTEAFF,TGTGCCAGCAGTTTAAGGGGGACAGGGGGATCCACTGAAGCTTTCTTT
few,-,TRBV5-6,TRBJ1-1,CASSLGAGYMNTEAFF,TGTGCCAGCAGCTTGGGGGCGGGTTATATGAACACTGAAGCTTTCTTT